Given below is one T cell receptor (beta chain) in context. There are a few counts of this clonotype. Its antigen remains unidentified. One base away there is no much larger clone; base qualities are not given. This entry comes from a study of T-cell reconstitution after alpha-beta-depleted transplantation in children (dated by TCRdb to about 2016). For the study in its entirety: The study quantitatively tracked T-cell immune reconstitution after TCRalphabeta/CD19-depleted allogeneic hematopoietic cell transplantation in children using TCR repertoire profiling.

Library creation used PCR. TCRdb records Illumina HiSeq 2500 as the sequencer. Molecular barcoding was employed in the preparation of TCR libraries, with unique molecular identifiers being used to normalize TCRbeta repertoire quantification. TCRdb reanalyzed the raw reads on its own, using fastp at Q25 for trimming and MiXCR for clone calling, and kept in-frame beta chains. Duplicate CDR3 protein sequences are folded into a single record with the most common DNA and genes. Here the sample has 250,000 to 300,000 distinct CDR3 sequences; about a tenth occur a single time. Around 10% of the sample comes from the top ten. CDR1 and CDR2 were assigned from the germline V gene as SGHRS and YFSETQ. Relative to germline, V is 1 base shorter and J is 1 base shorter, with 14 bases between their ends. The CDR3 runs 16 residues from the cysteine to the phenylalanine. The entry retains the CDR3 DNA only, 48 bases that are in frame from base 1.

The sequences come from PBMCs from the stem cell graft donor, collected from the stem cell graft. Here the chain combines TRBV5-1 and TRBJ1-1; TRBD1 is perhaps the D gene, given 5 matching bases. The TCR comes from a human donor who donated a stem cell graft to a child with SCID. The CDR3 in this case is CASSLNQDIRNTEAFF. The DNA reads TGCGCCAGCAGCTTGAATCAGGACATACGGAACACTGAAGCTTTCTTT.